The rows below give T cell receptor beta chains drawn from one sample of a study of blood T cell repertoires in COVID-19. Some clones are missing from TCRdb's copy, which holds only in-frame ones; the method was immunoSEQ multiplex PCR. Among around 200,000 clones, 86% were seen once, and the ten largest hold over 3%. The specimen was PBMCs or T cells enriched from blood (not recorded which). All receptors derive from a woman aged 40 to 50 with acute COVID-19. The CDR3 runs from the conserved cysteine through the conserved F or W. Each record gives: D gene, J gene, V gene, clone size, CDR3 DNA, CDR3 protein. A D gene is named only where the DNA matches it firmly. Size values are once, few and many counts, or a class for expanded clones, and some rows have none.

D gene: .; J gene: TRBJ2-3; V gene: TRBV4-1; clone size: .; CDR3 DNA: TGCGCCAGCAGCCAACCAGACAGGATCACAGATACGCAGTATTTT; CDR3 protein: CASSQPDRITDTQYF
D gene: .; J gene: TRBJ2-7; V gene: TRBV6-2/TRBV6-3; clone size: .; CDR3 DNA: TGTGCCAGCAGTTACCCGGACAGAACCTACGAGCAGTACTTC; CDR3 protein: CASSYPDRTYEQYF
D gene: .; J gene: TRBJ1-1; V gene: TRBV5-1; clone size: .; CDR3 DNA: TGCGCCAGCAGCTCGCAAACGGGGGGCGATGGTGGCCTGGCTTTCTTT; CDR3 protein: CASSSQTGGDGGLAFF
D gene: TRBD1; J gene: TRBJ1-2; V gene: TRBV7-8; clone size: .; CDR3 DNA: TGTGCCAGCAGCTTCGGACAGGGATATGGCTACACCTTC; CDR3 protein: CASSFGQGYGYTF
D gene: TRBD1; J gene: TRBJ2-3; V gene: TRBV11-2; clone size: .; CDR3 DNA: TGTGCCAGCAGCTTAGGGGGACAGGGCGCAGATACGCAGTATTTT; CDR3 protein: CASSLGGQGADTQYF
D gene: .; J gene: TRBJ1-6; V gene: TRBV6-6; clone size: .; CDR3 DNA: TGTGCCAGCCGACAGTACAATTCACCCCTCCACTTT; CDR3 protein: CASRQYNSPLHF
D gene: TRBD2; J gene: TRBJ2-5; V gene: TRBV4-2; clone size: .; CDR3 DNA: TGTGCCAGCAGCCAGTCAGCCCCCGGGACTAGCGGGGGGCTACGCGAGACCCAGTACTTC; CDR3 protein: CASSQSAPGTSGGLRETQYF
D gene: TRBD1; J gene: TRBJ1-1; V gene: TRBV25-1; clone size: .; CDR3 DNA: TGTGCCAGCAGTGAAAGGGGGCTCTACACTGAAGCTTTCTTT; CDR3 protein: CASSERGLYTEAFF
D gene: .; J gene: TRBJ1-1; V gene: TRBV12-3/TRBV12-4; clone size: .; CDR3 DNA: TGTGCCAGCAGCCCCTCCTTTGAAGCTTTCTTT; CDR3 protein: CASSPSFEAFF
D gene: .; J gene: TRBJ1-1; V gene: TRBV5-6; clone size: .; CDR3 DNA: TGTGCCAGCAGCTTGTGGTATATATACAGGGCCCCTGAAGCTTTCTTT; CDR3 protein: CASSLWYIYRAPEAFF
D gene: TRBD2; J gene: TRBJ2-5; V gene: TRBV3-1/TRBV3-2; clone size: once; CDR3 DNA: TGTGCCAGCAGCCAAGTGGCGGGGGGCGGAGAGACCCAGTACTTC; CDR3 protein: CASSQVAGGGETQYF
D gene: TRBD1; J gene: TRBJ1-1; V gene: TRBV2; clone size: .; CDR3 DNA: TGTGCCAGCACTGTACTAATGGGACAGGGGAACACTGAAGCTTTCTTT; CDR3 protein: CASTVLMGQGNTEAFF
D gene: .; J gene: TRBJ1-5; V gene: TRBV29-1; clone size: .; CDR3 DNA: TGCAGCGTCGTGGGCGCCGATAGCAATCAGCCCCAGCATTTT; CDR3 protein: CSVVGADSNQPQHF
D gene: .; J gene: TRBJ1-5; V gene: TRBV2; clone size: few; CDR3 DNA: TGTGCCAGCAGGGATTCTAGGGGGTTCCAGCCCCAGCATTTT; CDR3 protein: CASRDSRGFQPQHF
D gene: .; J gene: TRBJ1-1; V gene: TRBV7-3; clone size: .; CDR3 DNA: TGTGCCAGGAGGACTTACCAATGGGAAACTGAAGCTTTCTTT; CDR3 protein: CARRTYQWETEAFF
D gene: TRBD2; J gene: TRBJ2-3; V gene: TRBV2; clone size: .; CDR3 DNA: TGTGCCAGCAGTGCTTCTCCTAGCGGGGGGCTCGATACGCAGTATTTT; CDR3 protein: CASSASPSGGLDTQYF
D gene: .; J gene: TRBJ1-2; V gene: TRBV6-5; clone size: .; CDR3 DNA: TGTGCCAGCAGTTACTCGAGCAGGGGCGAGTATGGCTACACCTTC; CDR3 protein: CASSYSSRGEYGYTF
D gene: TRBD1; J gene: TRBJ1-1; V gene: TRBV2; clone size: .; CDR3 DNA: TGTGCCAGCAGCGGGACAGGGCGGGAATGGGGCACTGAAGCTTTCTTT; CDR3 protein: CASSGTGREWGTEAFF
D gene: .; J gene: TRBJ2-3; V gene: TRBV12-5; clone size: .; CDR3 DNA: TGTGCTAGTGGGATTAGCGAGTATACGCAGTATTTT; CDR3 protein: CASGISEYTQYF
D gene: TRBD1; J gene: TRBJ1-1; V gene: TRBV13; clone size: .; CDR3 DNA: TGTGCCAGCAGCCCTACAGGGGGTTACTTGAACACTGAAGCTTTCTTT; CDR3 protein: CASSPTGGYLNTEAFF
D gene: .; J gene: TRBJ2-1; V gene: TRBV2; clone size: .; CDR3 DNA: TGTGCCAGCAGTGCATTGAGGGACTCCTACAATGAGCAGTTCTTC; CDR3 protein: CASSALRDSYNEQFF
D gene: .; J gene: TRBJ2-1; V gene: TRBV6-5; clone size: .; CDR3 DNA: TGTGCCAGTATAATCAGGGCAGGGGTGGGCAATGAGCAGTTCTTC; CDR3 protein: CASIIRAGVGNEQFF
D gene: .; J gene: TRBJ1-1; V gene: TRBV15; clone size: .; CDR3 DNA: TGTGCCACCCGTATCGGTCTCTCGGGCACTGAAGCTTTCTTT; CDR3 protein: CATRIGLSGTEAFF
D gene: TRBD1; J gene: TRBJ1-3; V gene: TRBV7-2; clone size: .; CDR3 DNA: TGTGCCAGCCGGACAGGGGGCTCTGGAAACACCATATATTTT; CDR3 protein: CASRTGGSGNTIYF
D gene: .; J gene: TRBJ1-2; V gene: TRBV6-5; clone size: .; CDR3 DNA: TGTGCCACCCTAGAGTTCGACTATGGCTACACCTTC; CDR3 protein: CATLEFDYGYTF
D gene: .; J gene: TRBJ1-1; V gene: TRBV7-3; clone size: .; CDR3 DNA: TGTGCCAGCAGTGTAACCGGGACTGCTTTAGTGAACACTGAAGCTTTCTTT; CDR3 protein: CASSVTGTALVNTEAFF
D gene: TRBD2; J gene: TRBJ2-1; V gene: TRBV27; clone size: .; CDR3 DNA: TGTGCCAGCAGTTTCCGGGGAGGGAACTACAATGAGCAGTTCTTC; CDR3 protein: CASSFRGGNYNEQFF
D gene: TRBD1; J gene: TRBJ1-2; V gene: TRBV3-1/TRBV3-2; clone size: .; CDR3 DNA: TGTGCCAGCAGCCGGACAGGGGCGACCCTTAACTATGGCTACACCTTC; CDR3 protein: CASSRTGATLNYGYTF
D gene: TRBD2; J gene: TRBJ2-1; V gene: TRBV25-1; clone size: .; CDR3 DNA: TGTGCCAGCAGTGAAGAAGCGGGAGGTTTCGATGAGCAGTTCTTC; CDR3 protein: CASSEEAGGFDEQFF
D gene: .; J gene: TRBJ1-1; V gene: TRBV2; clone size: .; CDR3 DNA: TGTGCCAGCAATTCAGGCGTACGTGAAGCTTTCTTT; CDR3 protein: CASNSGVREAFF
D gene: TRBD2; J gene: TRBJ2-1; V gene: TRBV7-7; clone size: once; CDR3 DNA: TGTGCCAGCAGCTTATCGACGGGGGGGCCCGTAAATGAGCAGTTCTTC; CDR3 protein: CASSLSTGGPVNEQFF
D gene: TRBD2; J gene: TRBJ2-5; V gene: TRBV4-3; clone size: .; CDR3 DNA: TGCGCCAGCAGCCAACATCCCAGCGGGGGTCAAGAGACCCAGTACTTC; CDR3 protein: CASSQHPSGGQETQYF
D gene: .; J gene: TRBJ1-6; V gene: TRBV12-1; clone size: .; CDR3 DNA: TGTGCCAGCAGCCCAATGGGGCCAAATAATTCACCCCTCCACTTT; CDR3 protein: CASSPMGPNNSPLHF
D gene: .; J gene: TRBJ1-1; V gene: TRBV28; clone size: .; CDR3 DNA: TGTGCCAGCAGCCACGACGGGGGCACTGAAGCTTTCTTT; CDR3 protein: CASSHDGGTEAFF
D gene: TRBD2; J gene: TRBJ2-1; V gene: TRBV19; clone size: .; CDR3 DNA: TGTGCCAGTAGTATCGGGGGGAGTTACAATGAGCAGTTCTTC; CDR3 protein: CASSIGGSYNEQFF
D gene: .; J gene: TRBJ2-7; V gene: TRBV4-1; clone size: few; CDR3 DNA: TGCGCCAGCAGCCAAGTGGGGCAGTCCTACGAGCAGTACTTC; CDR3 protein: CASSQVGQSYEQYF
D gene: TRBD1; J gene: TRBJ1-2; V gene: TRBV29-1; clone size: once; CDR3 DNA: TGCAGCGCCGACAGGGGGTATGGCTACACCTTC; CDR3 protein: CSADRGYGYTF
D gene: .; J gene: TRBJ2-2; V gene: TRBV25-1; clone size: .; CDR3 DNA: TGTGCCACCTCGGATAGGGGAATTACCGGGGAGCTGTTTTTT; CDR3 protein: CATSDRGITGELFF
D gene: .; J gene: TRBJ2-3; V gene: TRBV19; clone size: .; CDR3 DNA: TGTGCCAGTAGTTGGACAACACCCACAGATACGCAGTATTTT; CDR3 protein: CASSWTTPTDTQYF
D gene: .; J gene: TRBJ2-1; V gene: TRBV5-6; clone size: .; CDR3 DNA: TGTGCCAGCAGCTTACAAGGTGAGGATGAGCAGTTCTTC; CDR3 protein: CASSLQGEDEQFF
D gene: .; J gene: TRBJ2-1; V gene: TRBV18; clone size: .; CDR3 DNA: TGTGCCAGCTCACCACCGGGAGGGGGAGAGTTCTTC; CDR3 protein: CASSPPGGGEFF
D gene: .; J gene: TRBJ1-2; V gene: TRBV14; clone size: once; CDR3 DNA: TGTGCCAGCAGCCCCGACAGGAACTATGGCTACACCTTC; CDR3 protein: CASSPDRNYGYTF